This TCR beta chain stems from a study of blood T cells in healthy people across ages. In germline, CDR1 is SGHTA, CDR2 FQGNSA. This CDR3 has 15 amino acids. Unmatched junction bases numbered 7, after V lost 5 bases and J lost 2 bases. Sample-barcoded 5' priming and a J-beta primer mix drove a second PCR of 7 to 11 cycles. TCRdb recomputed calls from the 5' RACE reads with MiXCR, one row per CDR3 protein. The sample has about a million distinct CDR3 sequences; 30% to 40% are singletons. All donors came from Russia, were Caucasian and healthy, and spanned ages roughly 6 to 95. Total RNA, at least 5.5 micrograms per sample, came from PBMCs.

The chain employs TRBV7-2 and TRBJ2-5, with 8 bases matching TRBD2. Sequencing used blood. The receptor comes from a man between 18 and 29 years old in good health. CDR3 nucleotide sequence: TGTGCCAGCAGCCTATGGACTAGCTATCAAGAGACCCAGTACTTC. Translated: CASSLWTSYQETQYF.